This T cell receptor beta chain appears in the sequencing data of a study of blood T cell repertoires in COVID-19 (dated by TCRdb to about 2020). For the wider study: Collaborator samples came from the United States, Italy and Spain and covered acute and convalescent phases of COVID-19. The material from the prospective study consisted of cDNA or gDNA derived from T cells, B-cell-depleted T cells, or PBMCs. The dataset comprised deeply sampled blood TCRbeta repertoires from subjects exposed to, actively infected with, or recovered from COVID-19. The repertoires were made available in a free public database intended to serve as a resource for research on the immune response to SARS-CoV-2. The samples were drawn from two sources: the first 160 participants of the ongoing ImmuneRACE study, and over 950 subjects contributed by 6 global collaborators. Sample metadata almost always included a de-identified subject ID, COVID-19 status, age in years and sex. Where available, HLA class I and class II types were obtained from metadata supplied by the sample provider rather than from assay-based typing.

Results the study describes overall, beyond this receptor: The amount of clinical and demographic metadata varied by source and participant and was provided uncurated.

Notes on this clone: The antigen it binds to is not known. No base quality values were provided; no much bigger clone lies one nucleotide off.

In Seattle, one collaborating source enrolled patients while the infection was active and tracked those patients longitudinally over the course of disease. The collaborating institutions used their own protocols to collect whole blood in K2EDTA tubes. For TCRbeta analysis, collaborators shipped samples in one of three forms: frozen whole blood, isolated PBMCs, or DNA extracted from either of those sample types. TCRbeta CDR3 regions were amplified from genomic DNA using the immunoSEQ Assay, a bias-controlled multiplex PCR. The authors' analysis ran thus. The number of nucleated cells in each sample was estimated by amplification of reference gene primers within the assay. To quantify the absolute abundance of each unique TCRbeta CDR3 rearrangement, sequence reads were collapsed and filtered. Productive Simpson clonality was computed per sample as the square root of Simpson's diversity index over productive rearrangements. What TCRdb holds here is the immuneACCESS table cut down to in-frame rearrangements. Part of the clones is not present; checked against another copy, under half of the missing clones reflect an unresolved V gene, and the others are unexplained. The D gene and trimming were derived from the DNA, and the V and J assignments and clone size from that table. The sample includes hundreds of thousands of clones, with 86% observed a single time. Together, the top ten hold roughly 13% of the sample.

Taken from cysteine to phenylalanine, the CDR3 has 15 residues. Only the CDR3 DNA stays, 45 bases, in frame from base 1. V and J are trimmed by 6 bases and 7 bases, and the gene matches miss 9 bases of the junction. CDR1 and CDR2 are drawn from the germline V gene (reference sequence): LGHDT, YNNKEL. The receptor comes from a woman in her sixties or seventies with COVID-19, enrolled during active disease. The sample consisted of peripheral blood. The rearranged chain carries TRBV3-1 (or the pseudogene TRBV3-2) and TRBJ2-1; 10 bases in the middle match TRBD1. The base sequence is TGTGCCAGCAGACTCGGGACAGGGGTAGGGAATGAGCAGTTCTTC. Translation gives CASRLGTGVGNEQFF.